This TCR beta chain was sequenced for a study of blood T cell repertoires in COVID-19. Study-wide background: Samples taken during acute and convalescent COVID-19 were collected in the United States, Italy and Spain. PBMCs, B-cell-depleted T cells, or T cells provided the cDNA or gDNA that made up the material.

In the source study's methods: It was from reference gene primer amplification that nucleated cell counts were estimated. Sequencing used immunoSEQ multiplex PCR; TCRdb keeps in-frame clones, though not all of them. The DNA was the basis for D and trimming; V, J and clone size are from that table. This table has under 250,000 clones, around 82% appearing once. The source of this sequence is a woman in her forties with acute or convalescent COVID-19. The material sequenced was peripheral blood.

The CDR3 sequence: CASSLVLGPGRDYGYTF. As DNA, the CDR3 is TGTGCCAGCAGTTTAGTATTAGGTCCCGGCCGGGACTATGGCTACACCTTC. The rearrangement joins TRBV6-2 or TRBV6-3 to TRBJ1-2; D uncertain. Germline lookup yields CDR1 MNHEY and CDR2 SVGEGT. CDR3 length equals 17 residues. V lost 4 bases to trimming and J lost 3 bases, with 21 bases between them.